The entry below describes one T cell receptor beta chain. What it recognizes is unknown. This specimen comes from a study of T cell responses to AZD1222 COVID-19 vaccine. Study-wide findings and caveats: Close to half of all spike-specific TCRs reportedly target regions of the variants that are unmutated. White British people made up most donors, females outnumbered males, and clonal diversity was possibly underestimated. Repertoire sampling occurred only after the peak T cell response. Two AZD1222 administrations were followed by greater Spike-specific TCR breadth and depth.

Method: immunoSEQ multiplex PCR; TCRdb's copy keeps in-frame clones and lacks some. The table lists 150,000 or so clones, 75% to 95% of them singletons, with less than 9% in the top ten. Germline lookup yields CDR1 SNHLY and CDR2 FYNNEI. V shed 7 bases and J 8 bases; nucleotides not matched to a gene: 10. The CDR3 totals 14 residues. The rearrangement links TRBV2 to TRBJ1-2; 10 positions agree with TRBD1. This receptor was identified in an adult in good health. Material: peripheral blood, obtained on day 0 of AZD1222 vaccination. CDR3 region: CASNSGTGVGGYTF. The DNA of the CDR3 is TGTGCCAGCAATTCCGGGACAGGGGTGGGAGGCTACACCTTC.